The 32 T cell receptor beta chains presented below share a single source sample, sequenced in a study of blood T cell repertoires in COVID-19. The method was immunoSEQ multiplex PCR; TCRdb's version includes in-frame clones alone and lacks a portion of them. Of more than 50,000 clones in the sample, around 83% are singletons; the top ten hold roughly 2%. The specimen sequenced was peripheral blood. All receptors derive from a woman in her sixties with acute or convalescent COVID-19.

The CDR3 spells CASSVGGRSNQPQHF. The CDR3 region has the DNA TGTGCCAGCAGCGTTGGGGGGAGGAGCAATCAGCCCCAGCATTTT. The chain is built from TRBV9 and TRBJ1-5, with D perhaps matching TRBD1 (5 bases). The CDR3 spans 15 residues. Trimming shortened V by 2 bases and J by 1 base, and 10 bases separated the two germline ends. Germline-derived CDR1 and CDR2 are SGDLS and YYNGEE.

In its sample, this clone was seen many times. V gene TRBV5-6 combines with J gene TRBJ1-1, with 8 bases fitting TRBD1. Germline V CDR1 and CDR2: SGHDT, YYEEEE. Germline trimming cut 5 bases from V and 0 bases from J; bases unmatched to any gene: 9. There are 16 residues in the CDR3. CDR3: CASRGGTGQMNTEAFF. The CDR3 DNA sequence: TGTGCCAGCAGAGGGGGGACAGGACAGATGAACACTGAAGCTTTCTTT. The full variable domain, completed using reference TRBV5-6 and TRBJ1-1, is DAGVTQSPTHLIKTRGQQVTLRCSPKSGHDTVSWYQQALGQGPQFIFQYYEEEERQRGNFPDRFSGHQFPNYSSELNVNALLLGDSALYLCASRGGTGQMNTEAFFGQGTRLTVV.

The chain has TRBV28 and TRBJ2-1; 12 bases agree with TRBD1. The CDR3 is 15 amino acids. J was trimmed by 12 bases and V by 6 bases; bases with no gene match: 12. CDR1 is MDHEN, CDR2 SYDVKM, per germline. The CDR3 DNA sequence: TGTGCCAGCAGCACGGGGACAGGGGGCTATGGACGGCAGTTCTTC. Amino acid sequence: CASSTGTGGYGRQFF.

The chain uses TRBV11-2 and TRBJ1-5; D gene ambiguous. The CDR3 is made up of 13 amino acids. Germline CDR1 reads SGHAT; CDR2 reads FQNNGV. The V end was cut by 2 bases, the J end by 7 bases, with 9 bases between. CDR3: CASSLYEKQPQHF. CDR3 sequence (DNA): TGTGCCAGCAGCTTATACGAGAAACAGCCCCAGCATTTT.

The J gene is TRBJ1-5, the V gene TRBV6-5, with D perhaps TRBD1 (5 bases). Trimming pared 2 bases from V and 1 base from J, leaving 9 bases between. Germline V gives CDR1 MNHEY, CDR2 SVGAGI. The CDR3 spans 15 residues. In DNA form, the CDR3 reads TGTGCCAGCAGTTACGGGGGGTCGAGCAATCAGCCCCAGCATTTT. It specifies CASSYGGSSNQPQHF.

The V call is TRBV6-6, the J call TRBJ1-4; D remains ambiguous. Germline CDR1 MNHNY, CDR2 SVGAGI (reference sequence). Trimming cost V 4 bases and J 0 bases, with 9 bases left between them. CDR3 length equals 15 residues. The CDR3 sequence: CASSSYSATNEKLFF. As DNA, the CDR3 is TGTGCCAGCAGTTCCTACAGTGCAACTAATGAAAAACTGTTTTTT.

This chain joins TRBV4-1 and TRBJ2-5; TRBD2 matches at 10 bases. The CDR3 is 16 residues long. With V trimmed by 4 bases and J by 2 bases, 7 bases remained unmatched. Germline values: CDR1 MGHRA, CDR2 YSYEKL. The CDR3 reads CASSPGGTSAQETQYF. The CDR3 coding sequence is TGCGCCAGCAGCCCGGGGGGGACTAGCGCTCAAGAGACCCAGTACTTC.

The V gene is TRBV2, the J gene TRBJ1-1; 10 bases match TRBD1. Germline loops: CDR1 SNHLY, CDR2 FYNNEI. The CDR3 consists of 16 residues. The V segment lost 7 bases and the J segment 6 bases; nucleotides outside the gene matches: 14. Here the CDR3 DNA reads TGTGCCAGCAAGGGACAGGGGTACGAGTTAGCCCCTGAAGCTTTCTTT. Its protein is CASKGQGYELAPEAFF.

The chain links TRBV5-1 to TRBJ2-1, with 7 nucleotides matching TRBD1. V lost 3 bases and J lost 2; bases outside the gene matches: 5. The germline V gene has CDR1 SGHRS and CDR2 YFSETQ. The CDR3 totals 15 residues. The CDR3 coding sequence is TGCGCCAGCAGCTGGACGGGACAGCCCTACAATGAGCAGTTCTTC. Encoded protein: CASSWTGQPYNEQFF.

V gene TRBV19 combines with J gene TRBJ2-3, with TRBD2 matching 7 bases. The germline V gene encodes CDR1 LNHDA and CDR2 SQIVND (reference sequence). Trimming removed 5 bases from V and 6 bases from J; junction bases left unmatched: 8. This CDR3 has 14 residues. The CDR3 loop is CASSAYGGSDTQYF. CDR3 nucleotides: TGTGCCAGTAGTGCTTACGGGGGGTCGGATACGCAGTATTTT.

The chain joins TRBV6-2 or TRBV6-3 to TRBJ2-7; D is possibly TRBD1 (5 bases). The CDR3 loop spans 16 amino acids. The V gene lost 0 bases and the J gene lost 1 base, with 13 bases spanning the gap. Per the germline V gene, CDR1 is MNHEY and CDR2 is SVGEGT. CDR3 amino acids: CASSYSTPTVSYEQYF. CDR3 DNA sequence: TGTGCCAGCAGTTACTCTACGCCGACAGTATCCTACGAGCAGTACTTC.

The rearrangement joins TRBV7-3 to TRBJ2-1; D is unresolved. There are 13 residues in the CDR3. V lost 1 base and J 5 bases, leaving 6 bases between the germline ends. Germline V gene lookup returns CDR1 SGHTA and CDR2 FQGTGA. The CDR3 DNA reads TGTGCCAGCAGCTTAAGAGGAGACAATGAGCAGTTCTTC. This codes for CASSLRGDNEQFF.

The chain carries TRBV5-8 and TRBJ2-7, with 9 bases matching TRBD1. The V gene's germline CDR1 is SGHTS and CDR2 YDEGEE. There are 14 residues in the CDR3. Trimming cost V 1 base and J 3 bases; bases outside gene matches: 2. The CDR3 DNA is TGTGCCAGCAGCTTGTCGGGACAGGGCTACGAGCAGTACTTC. It encodes CASSLSGQGYEQYF.

The chain employs TRBV14 and TRBJ2-2; TRBD1 matches at 9 bases. Unmatched junction bases numbered 4, after V lost 4 bases and J lost 1 base. The CDR3 contains 16 residues. The germline gives CDR1 SGHDN, CDR2 FVKESK. The CDR3 DNA is TGTGCCAGCAGCCCGTGGACAGGGGTGAACACCGGGGAGCTGTTTTTT. Protein sequence: CASSPWTGVNTGELFF.

The chain links TRBV5-4 to TRBJ2-7; no definite D call. Germline V CDR1 and CDR2: SGHNT, YYREEE (reference sequence). The CDR3 spans 12 residues. V was clipped by 4 bases and J by 5 bases, with 10 bases between them. The CDR3 DNA reads as TGTGCCAGCAGCCTAACTTCGGACGAGCAGTACTTC. Translating gives CASSLTSDEQYF.

The J gene is TRBJ2-2, the V gene TRBV27; TRBD2 might be the D (5 bases). Trimming took off 3 bases at V and 5 bases at J, with 22 bases between the two ends. Germline values: CDR1 MNHEY, CDR2 SMNVEV (reference sequence). This CDR3 has 18 amino acids. CDR3 nucleotides: TGTGCCAGCAGTTTTGTGCCCCCGAGCGGTCCGGGGACCGGGGAGCTGTTTTTT. It is translated as CASSFVPPSGPGTGELFF.

This sequence joins TRBV6-1 and TRBJ2-7; 10 bases agree with TRBD2. With 2 bases clipped from V and 3 bases from J, the junction kept 4 bases outside the gene matches. The CDR3 runs to 15 residues. Germline lookup yields CDR1 MNHNS and CDR2 SASEGT. CDR3: CASSEWTSGYYEQYF. As DNA, the CDR3 is TGTGCCAGCAGTGAATGGACTAGCGGTTACTACGAGCAGTACTTC.

The chain links TRBV30 to TRBJ1-3; D gene uncertain. CDR1 is GTSNPN and CDR2 is SVGIG in the germline V gene (reference sequence). The CDR3 contains 14 residues. Trimming left V 5 bases short and J 2 bases short, with 13 bases between. CDR3 region: CAWGGRGPGNTIYF. Here the CDR3 DNA reads TGTGCCTGGGGCGGACGAGGGCCTGGAAACACCATATATTTT.

The rearrangement uses TRBV19 and TRBJ2-6, with a tentative D call TRBD1 (5 bases). CDR3 length: 16 residues. Trimming took off 0 bases at V and 0 bases at J, with 6 bases between the two ends. CDR1 is LNHDA, CDR2 SQIVND, per germline (reference sequence). CDR3: CASSIDDSSGANVLTF. The CDR3, as DNA: TGTGCCAGTAGTATAGACGACAGCTCTGGGGCCAACGTCCTGACTTTC.

This clone is a singleton in its sample. The chain couples TRBV28 to TRBJ2-7; 9 bases match TRBD1. In germline, CDR1 is MDHEN, CDR2 SYDVKM. V lost 8 bases, J lost 7 bases, and 15 bases stayed unmatched. The CDR3 is made up of 15 amino acids. The CDR3 sequence: CASASPGQGSGEQYF. The DNA for the CDR3 is TGTGCCAGCGCCTCCCCTGGACAGGGGTCGGGGGAGCAGTACTTC.

As DNA, the CDR3 is TGTGCCAGCAGTTACTTGGGACAGGGGAGTGGCTACACCTTC. Its translation: CASSYLGQGSGYTF. The chain is built from TRBV6-5 and TRBJ1-2; 10 nucleotides match TRBD1. The V segment lost 1 base and the J segment 7 bases; nucleotides outside the gene matches: 3. CDR1 and CDR2 from the germline V gene are MNHEY and SVGAGI. The CDR3 is made up of 14 amino acids.

The gene calls are TRBV7-6 and TRBJ1-1; D gene unclear. Trimming pared 2 bases from V and 0 bases from J, leaving 13 bases between. The germline CDR1 and CDR2 sequences are SGHVS and FNYEAQ. The CDR3 has 16 amino acids. In DNA form, the CDR3 reads TGTGCCAGCAGCTTATATCCGGGTATAATGAACACTGAAGCTTTCTTT. Encoded protein: CASSLYPGIMNTEAFF.

CDR3 amino acids: CASSLGQGGRYF. CDR3 DNA: TGTGCCAGCAGCTTGGGTCAGGGGGGTCGGTACTTC. The chain links TRBV5-8 to TRBJ2-7; tentatively, D is TRBD1 (7 bases). This CDR3 is 12 amino acids long. V lost 0 bases and J 12 bases, leaving 13 bases between the germline ends. The germline V gene has CDR1 SGHTS and CDR2 YDEGEE.

The chain carries TRBV9 and TRBJ2-2; TRBD2 matches at 9 bases. The junction had 4 bases not matched to a gene; V was cut back by 0 bases and J by 4 bases. This CDR3 spans 16 amino acids. The germline V gene has CDR1 SGDLS and CDR2 YYNGEE. The CDR3 DNA reads TGTGCCAGCAGCGTAGCCTTAGCGGGAGTCACCGGGGAGCTGTTTTTT. As protein: CASSVALAGVTGELFF.

V and J are TRBV28 and TRBJ1-1; 9 bases match TRBD1. The CDR3 sequence is 14 residues long. Trimming cost V 5 bases and J 2 bases; bases outside gene matches: 3. Germline V lookup: CDR1 MDHEN, CDR2 SYDVKM. The CDR3 region is CASSEDRGNTEAFF. DNA for the CDR3: TGTGCCAGCAGTGAGGACAGGGGAAACACTGAAGCTTTCTTT.

The chain carries TRBV6-1 and TRBJ2-1, with TRBD2 as a possible D gene (5 bases). Germline CDR1 and CDR2: MNHNS and SASEGT. The CDR3 extends over 12 amino acids. Trimming cost V 0 bases and J 8 bases, with 5 bases left between them. The CDR3 DNA reads as TGTGCCAGCAGTGAAGCGGAGGATGAGCAGTTCTTC. It encodes CASSEAEDEQFF.

This clone was detected a few times. This chain connects TRBV30 to TRBJ1-2; D ambiguous. Trimming left V 7 bases short and J 2 bases short, with 20 bases between. This CDR3 has 15 amino acids. Germline V gene lookup returns CDR1 GTSNPN and CDR2 SVGIG (reference sequence). CDR3 DNA sequence: TGTGCCTCAAGGAGTGGCTTCGCCTCCAACTATGGCTACACCTTC. Protein product: CASRSGFASNYGYTF.

The chain has TRBV27 and TRBJ1-4; D is possibly TRBD1 (6 bases). The CDR3 is 15 residues long. The germline V gene encodes CDR1 MNHEY and CDR2 SMNVEV (reference sequence). V was clipped by 2 bases and J by 3 bases, with 10 bases between them. The CDR3, as DNA: TGTGCCAGCAGTTTACAGGGGATTGCTAATGAAAAACTGTTTTTT. Translation gives CASSLQGIANEKLFF.

The chain employs TRBV7-9 and TRBJ1-5; 9 nucleotides agree with TRBD1. The junction had 3 bases not matched to a gene; V was cut back by 1 base and J by 5 bases. CDR1 and CDR2 (germline): SEHNR, FQNEAQ (reference sequence). The CDR3 length is 15 residues. The CDR3 loop is CASSLGQGGDQPQHF. Written as DNA, the CDR3 is TGTGCCAGCAGCTTAGGACAGGGGGGCGATCAGCCCCAGCATTTT.

This clone was seen only a few times. V and J are TRBV20-1 and TRBJ2-3; D is ambiguous. CDR3 length: 11 amino acids. In germline, CDR1 is DFQATT, CDR2 SNEGSKA (reference sequence). Trimming stripped 6 bases from V and 4 bases from J, with 8 bases between. The CDR3 bases are TGCAGTGCGCTTCACTCAGATACGCAGTATTTT. Protein product: CSALHSDTQYF.

The chain recombines TRBV28 with TRBJ2-3; perhaps TRBD2 as D (7 bases). The V gene's germline CDR1 is MDHEN and CDR2 SYDVKM. CDR3 size: 15 residues. Deletions cut 4 bases from V and 1 base from J, with 12 bases between. The CDR3 DNA follows: TGTGCCAGCAGTTCAACGGGGGGCGGCACAGATACGCAGTATTTT. It codes for CASSSTGGGTDTQYF. The variable domain in full, with the rest retrieved from reference TRBV28 and TRBJ2-3, is DVKVTQSSRYLVKRTGEKVFLECVQDMDHENMFWYRQDPGLGLRLIYFSYDVKMKEKGDIPEGYSVSREKKERFSLILESASTNQTSMYLCASSSTGGGTDTQYFGPGTRLTVL.

This chain joins TRBV6-5 and TRBJ2-5, with TRBD1 matching 7 bases. CDR1 MNHEY and CDR2 SVGAGI come from the germline V gene. Trimming cost V 2 bases and J 3 bases; bases outside gene matches: 3. The CDR3 is 14 amino acids. The CDR3 DNA reads TGTGCCAGCAGTTACGGGACAGCTGAAGAGACCCAGTACTTC. Translation: CASSYGTAEETQYF.